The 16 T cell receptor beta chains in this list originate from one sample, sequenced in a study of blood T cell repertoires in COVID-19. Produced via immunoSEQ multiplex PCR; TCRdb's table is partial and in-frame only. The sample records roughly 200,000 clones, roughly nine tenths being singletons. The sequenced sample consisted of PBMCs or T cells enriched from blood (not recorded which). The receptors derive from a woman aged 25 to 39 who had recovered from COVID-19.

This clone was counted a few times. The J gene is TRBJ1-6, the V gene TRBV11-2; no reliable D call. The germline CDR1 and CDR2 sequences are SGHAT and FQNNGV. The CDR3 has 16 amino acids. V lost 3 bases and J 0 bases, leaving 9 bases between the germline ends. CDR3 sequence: CASSFNPSSYNSPLHF. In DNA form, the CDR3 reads TGTGCCAGCAGCTTCAATCCTAGCTCCTATAATTCACCCCTCCACTTT.

Here the CDR3 reads CASSIAASETQYF. The CDR3 DNA is TGTGCCAGTAGTATAGCCGCGTCTGAGACCCAGTACTTC. The V gene is TRBV19, the J gene TRBJ2-5; unclear D gene. The CDR3 contains 13 residues. Looked up from germline, CDR1 is LNHDA and CDR2 is SQIVND (reference sequence). Deletions cut 1 base from V and 5 bases from J, with 8 bases between.

CDR3 sequence (DNA): TGTGCCAGCAGTTTAGCAGGGACTTCTGGCAATCAGCCCCAGCATTTT. Translating it yields CASSLAGTSGNQPQHF. V gene TRBV27 combines with J gene TRBJ1-5; D may be TRBD1 (5 bases). The V end lost 2 bases, the J end lost 2 bases, and 13 bases lay between the germline ends. The V gene's germline CDR1 is MNHEY and CDR2 SMNVEV (reference sequence). The CDR3 is made up of 16 amino acids.

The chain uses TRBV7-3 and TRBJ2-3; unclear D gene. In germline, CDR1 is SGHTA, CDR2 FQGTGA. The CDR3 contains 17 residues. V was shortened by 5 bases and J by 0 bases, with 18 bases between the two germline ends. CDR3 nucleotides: TGTGCCAGCAGCCTCCCAGGTTCGGCTTCTAGCACAGATACGCAGTATTTT. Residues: CASSLPGSASSTDTQYF.

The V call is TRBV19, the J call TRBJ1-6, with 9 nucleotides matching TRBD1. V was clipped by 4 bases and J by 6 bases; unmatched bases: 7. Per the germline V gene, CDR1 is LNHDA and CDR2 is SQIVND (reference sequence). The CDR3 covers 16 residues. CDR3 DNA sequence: TGTGCCAGTAGTACGACAGGGGGAGGAACTAATTCACCCCTCCACTTT. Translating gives CASSTTGGGTNSPLHF. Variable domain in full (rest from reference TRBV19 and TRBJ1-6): DGGITQSPKYLFRKEGQNVTLSCEQNLNHDAMYWYRQDPGQGLRLIYYSQIVNDFQKGDIAEGYSVSREKKESFPLTVTSAQKNPTAFYLCASSTTGGGTNSPLHFGNGTRLTVT.

In DNA form, the CDR3 reads TGCGCCAGCAGCCTGGGACTAGCGAGATCTTCCTACGAGCAGTACTTC. This translates into CASSLGLARSSYEQYF. The chain links TRBV4-3 to TRBJ2-7; 10 bases fit TRBD2. V lost 4 bases to trimming and J lost 1 base; unmatched junction nucleotides: 7. The V gene's germline CDR1 is LGHNA and CDR2 YSLEER. This CDR3 spans 16 amino acids.

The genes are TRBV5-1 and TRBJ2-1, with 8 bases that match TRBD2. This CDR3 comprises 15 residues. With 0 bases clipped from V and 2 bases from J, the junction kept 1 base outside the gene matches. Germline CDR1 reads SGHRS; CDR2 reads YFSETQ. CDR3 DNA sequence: TGCGCCAGCAGCTTGGAGCGGGGGCCCTACAATGAGCAGTTCTTC. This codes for CASSLERGPYNEQFF.

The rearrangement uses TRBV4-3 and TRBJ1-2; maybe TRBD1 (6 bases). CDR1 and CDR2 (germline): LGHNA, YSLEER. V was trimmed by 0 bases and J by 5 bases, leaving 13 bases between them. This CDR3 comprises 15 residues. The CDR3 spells CASSQEMRQAYGYTF. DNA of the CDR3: TGCGCCAGCAGCCAAGAAATGAGACAGGCTTATGGCTACACCTTC.

The CDR3 reads CASSQDRTGPSGNTIYF. The CDR3 DNA follows: TGTGCCAGCAGCCAAGATCGGACAGGGCCCTCTGGAAACACCATATATTTT. This sequence joins TRBV4-2 and TRBJ1-3; TRBD1 aligns across 8 bases. The V gene end was trimmed by 0 bases and the J gene end by 0 bases; junction bases not matched to a gene: 4. The CDR3 has 17 amino acids. Germline lookup yields CDR1 LGHNA and CDR2 YNFKEQ.

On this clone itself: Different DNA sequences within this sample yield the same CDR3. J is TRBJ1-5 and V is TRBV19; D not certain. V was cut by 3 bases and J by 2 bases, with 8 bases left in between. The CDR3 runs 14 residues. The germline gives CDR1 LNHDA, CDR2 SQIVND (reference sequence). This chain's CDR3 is CASSIGEGNQPQHF. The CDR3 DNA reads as TGTGCCAGTAGTATCGGGGAAGGCAATCAGCCCCAGCATTTT. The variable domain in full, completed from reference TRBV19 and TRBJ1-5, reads DGGITQSPKYLFRKEGQNVTLSCEQNLNHDAMYWYRQDPGQGLRLIYYSQIVNDFQKGDIAEGYSVSREKKESFPLTVTSAQKNPTAFYLCASSIGEGNQPQHFGDGTRLSIL.

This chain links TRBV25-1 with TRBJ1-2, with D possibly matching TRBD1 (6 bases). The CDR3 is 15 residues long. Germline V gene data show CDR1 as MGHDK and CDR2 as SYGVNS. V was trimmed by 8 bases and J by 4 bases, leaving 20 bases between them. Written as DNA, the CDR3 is TGTGCCAGCTTACCAGGGGAGGGACGGAGCTATGGCTACACCTTC. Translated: CASLPGEGRSYGYTF.

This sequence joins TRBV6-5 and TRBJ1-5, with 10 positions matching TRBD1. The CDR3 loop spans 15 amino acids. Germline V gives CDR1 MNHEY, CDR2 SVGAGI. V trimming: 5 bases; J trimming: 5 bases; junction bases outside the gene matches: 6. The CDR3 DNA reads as TGTGCCAGCAGTCCCGGACAGGGGGGGTATCAGCCCCAGCATTTT. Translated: CASSPGQGGYQPQHF.

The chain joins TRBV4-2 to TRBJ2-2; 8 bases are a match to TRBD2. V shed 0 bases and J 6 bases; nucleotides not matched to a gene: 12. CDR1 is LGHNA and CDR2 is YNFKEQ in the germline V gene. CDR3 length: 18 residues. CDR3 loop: CASSQDKGRPAGAGELFF. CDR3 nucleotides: TGTGCCAGCAGCCAAGATAAGGGACGGCCAGCGGGGGCCGGGGAGCTGTTTTTT.

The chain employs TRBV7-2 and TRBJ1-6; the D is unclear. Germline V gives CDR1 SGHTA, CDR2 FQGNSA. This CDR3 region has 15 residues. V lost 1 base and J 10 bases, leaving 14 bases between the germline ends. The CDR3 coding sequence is TGTGCCAGCAGCTTAGTGCGGACCGGGAGGTCACCCCTCCACTTT. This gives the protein CASSLVRTGRSPLHF.

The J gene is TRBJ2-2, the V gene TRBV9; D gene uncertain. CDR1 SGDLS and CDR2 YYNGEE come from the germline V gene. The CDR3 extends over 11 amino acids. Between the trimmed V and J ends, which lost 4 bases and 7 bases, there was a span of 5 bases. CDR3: CASSLFGELFF. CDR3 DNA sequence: TGTGCCAGCAGCCTCTTCGGGGAGCTGTTTTTT.

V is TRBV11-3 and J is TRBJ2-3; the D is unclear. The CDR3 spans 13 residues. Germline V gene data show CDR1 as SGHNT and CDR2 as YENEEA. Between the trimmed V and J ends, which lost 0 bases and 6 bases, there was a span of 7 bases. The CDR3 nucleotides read TGTGCCAGCAGCTTAGAGTCCCGGGATACGCAGTATTTT. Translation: CASSLESRDTQYF.